One and the same sample provided the 2 T cell receptor beta chains below, sequenced in a study of T cell responses to AZD1222 COVID-19 vaccine. Generated by immunoSEQ multiplex PCR, the TCRdb table keeps only in-frame clones and is missing some. The sample includes tens of thousands of clones, 80% to 90% of them seen just once. Sequences were derived from peripheral blood, sampled 28 days after the second AZD1222 dose. The receptor set was obtained from an adult who received the AZD1222 COVID-19 vaccine.

The chain employs TRBV19 and TRBJ1-6, with D unresolved. The CDR3 is 16 residues long. V was trimmed by 1 base and J by 7 bases, leaving 14 bases between them. Germline lookup yields CDR1 LNHDA and CDR2 SQIVND (reference sequence). DNA of the CDR3: TGTGCCAGTAGTATAGGGGCCGACATCCGAAATTCACCCCTCCACTTT. Residues: CASSIGADIRNSPLHF.

This clone was seen a few times. The V and J genes are TRBV28 and TRBJ1-2; 12 nucleotides match TRBD1. V lost 3 bases to trimming and J lost 7 bases; unmatched junction nucleotides: 3. The CDR3 has 14 residues. In germline, CDR1 is MDHEN, CDR2 SYDVKM. In DNA form, the CDR3 reads TGTGCCAGCAGTTTGGGACAGGGGGCGCTTGGCTACACCTTC. Translated: CASSLGQGALGYTF.